The 4 T cell receptor beta chains reported below all come from one sample, sequenced in a study of blood T cell repertoires in COVID-19. Clones were sequenced by immunoSEQ multiplex PCR, and TCRdb holds only the in-frame ones, with some missing. The sample lists roughly 150,000 clones; approximately 83% were seen once. Input material: peripheral blood. The receptor set was obtained from a man in his 70s who had recovered from COVID-19.

The gene calls are TRBV7-9 and TRBJ1-4; 11 bases are shared with TRBD1. This CDR3 contains 16 residues. J gave up 2 bases and V 5 bases, and 4 bases lay outside the gene matches. The germline gives CDR1 SEHNR, CDR2 FQNEAQ (reference sequence). The CDR3 loop is CASSPGQGATNEKLFF. The CDR3 DNA is TGTGCCAGCAGCCCCGGACAGGGGGCGACTAATGAAAAACTGTTTTTT. The full variable domain, in which reference TRBV7-9 and TRBJ1-4 provide the parts outside the CDR3, is DTGVSQNPRHKITKRGQNVTFRCDPISEHNRLYWYRQTLGQGPEFLTYFQNEAQLEKSRLLSDRFSAERPKGSFSTLEIQRTEQGDSAMYLCASSPGQGATNEKLFFGSGTQLSVL.

J is TRBJ2-6 and V is TRBV5-5; no definite D call. Trimming removed 0 bases from V and 4 bases from J, with 8 bases in between. The CDR3 consists of 15 residues. CDR1 is SGHKS and CDR2 is YYEKEE in the germline V gene (reference sequence). The CDR3 nucleotides are TGTGCCAGCAGCTTGGTGTTTTCGGGGGCCAACGTCCTGACTTTC. Translated: CASSLVFSGANVLTF.

This clone occurred once. The CDR3 region has the DNA TGTGCCAGCAGTTCTACCCCGGGACAGGGGACTTTCTACTCTGGAAACACCATATATTTT. Its translation: CASSSTPGQGTFYSGNTIYF. This chain joins TRBV28 and TRBJ1-3, with 10 nucleotides matching TRBD1. The V segment lost 4 bases and the J segment 0 bases; nucleotides outside the gene matches: 15. CDR1 is MDHEN, CDR2 SYDVKM, per germline. The CDR3 has 20 amino acids.

V usage is TRBV4-1 and J usage is TRBJ2-1; the match to TRBD1 covers 9 bases. The CDR3 consists of 15 residues. The germline gives CDR1 MGHRA, CDR2 YSYEKL. The trim removed 1 base at V and 4 bases at J, leaving 2 bases unmatched. The CDR3 region has the DNA TGCGCCAGCAGCCAAGTGGGGACAGGGTACAATGAGCAGTTCTTC. Translating gives CASSQVGTGYNEQFF.